The source of this TCR beta chain is a study of T cells in women clearing cervical HPV infection. Concerning this clone: The sequenced fragment ends 3 residues before the CDR3 boundary, so the rest is inferred from the germline J gene.

This table comes from immunoSEQ multiplex PCR, and its TCRdb copy is limited to in-frame clones, with some not included. With around 35,000 clones in the sample, the ten largest clones hold roughly 1.4%. The CDR3 is 13 amino acids. Germline values: CDR1 SEHNR, CDR2 FQNEAQ (reference sequence). Trimming removed 3 bases from V and 6 bases from J, with 8 bases in between. The source is a woman aged 18-70 years with a cervical HPV16 infection that either progressed to CIN3+ or cleared (not recorded which). Input material: blood buffy coat. The genes are TRBV7-9 and TRBJ2-2, with D perhaps TRBD1 (5 bases). The CDR3 DNA, read in part, is TGTGCCAGCAGCTTTACAGGCGCCGGGGAG. Its protein product is CASSFTGAGE. Given in full, the CDR3 is CASSFTGAGELFF. Full variable domain (remainder filled in from reference TRBV7-9 and TRBJ2-2): DTGVSQNPRHKITKRGQNVTFRCDPISEHNRLYWYRQTLGQGPEFLTYFQNEAQLEKSRLLSDRFSAERPKGSFSTLEIQRTEQGDSAMYLCASSFTGAGELFFGEGSRLTVL.